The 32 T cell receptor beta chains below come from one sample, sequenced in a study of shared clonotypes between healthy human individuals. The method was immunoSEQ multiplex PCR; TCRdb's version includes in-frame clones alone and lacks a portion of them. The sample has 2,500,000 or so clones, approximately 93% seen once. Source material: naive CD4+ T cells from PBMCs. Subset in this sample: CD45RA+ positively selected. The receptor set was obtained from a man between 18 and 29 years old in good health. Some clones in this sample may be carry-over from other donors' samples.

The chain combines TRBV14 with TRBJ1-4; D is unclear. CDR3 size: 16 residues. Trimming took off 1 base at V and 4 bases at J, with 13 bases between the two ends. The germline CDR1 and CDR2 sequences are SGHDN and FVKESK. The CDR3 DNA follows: TGTGCCAGCAGCCAAGGTTTGGGCCGAATTAATGAAAAACTGTTTTTT. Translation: CASSQGLGRINEKLFF. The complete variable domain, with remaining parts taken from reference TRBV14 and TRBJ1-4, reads EAGVTQFPSHSVIEKGQTVTLRCDPISGHDNLYWYRRVMGKEIKFLLHFVKESKQDESGMPNNRFLAERTGGTYSTLKVQPAELEDSGVYFCASSQGLGRINEKLFFGSGTQLSVL.

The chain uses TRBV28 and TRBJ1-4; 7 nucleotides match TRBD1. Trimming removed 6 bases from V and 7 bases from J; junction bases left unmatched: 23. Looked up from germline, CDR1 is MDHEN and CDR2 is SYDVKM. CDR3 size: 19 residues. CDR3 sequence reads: CASSKRPGQAGFVVEKLFF. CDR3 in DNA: TGTGCCAGCAGCAAACGTCCAGGACAGGCTGGGTTCGTTGTTGAAAAACTGTTTTTT.

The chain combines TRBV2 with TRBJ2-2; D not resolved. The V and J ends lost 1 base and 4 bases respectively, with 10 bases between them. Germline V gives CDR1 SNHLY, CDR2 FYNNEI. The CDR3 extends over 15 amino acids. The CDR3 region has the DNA TGTGCCAGCAGTGAAGGAAACGGTTTCACCGGGGAGCTGTTTTTT. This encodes CASSEGNGFTGELFF.

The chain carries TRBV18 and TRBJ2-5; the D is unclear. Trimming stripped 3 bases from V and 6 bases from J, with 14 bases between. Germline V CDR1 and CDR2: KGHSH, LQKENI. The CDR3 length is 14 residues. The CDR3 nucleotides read TGTGCCAGCTCACCTGATATCGACGAAAAGACCCAGTACTTC. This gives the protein CASSPDIDEKTQYF.

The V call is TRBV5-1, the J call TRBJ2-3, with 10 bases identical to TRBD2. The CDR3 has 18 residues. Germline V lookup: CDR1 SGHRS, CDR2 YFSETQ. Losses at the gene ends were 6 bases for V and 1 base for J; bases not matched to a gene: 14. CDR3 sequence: CASTPGGFGTSGTDTQYF. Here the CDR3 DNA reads TGCGCCAGCACCCCGGGCGGTTTCGGGACTAGCGGCACAGATACGCAGTATTTT.

The CDR3 spells CASSSGQGTETQYF. In nucleotides, the CDR3 is TGCGCCAGCAGTTCCGGACAGGGCACAGAGACCCAGTACTTC. The genes are TRBV10-1 and TRBJ2-5, with 8 bases aligning to TRBD1. CDR3 length equals 14 residues. With 5 bases clipped from V and 4 bases from J, the junction kept 6 bases outside the gene matches. Germline V gene sequence: CDR1 WNHNN, CDR2 SYGVQD (reference sequence).

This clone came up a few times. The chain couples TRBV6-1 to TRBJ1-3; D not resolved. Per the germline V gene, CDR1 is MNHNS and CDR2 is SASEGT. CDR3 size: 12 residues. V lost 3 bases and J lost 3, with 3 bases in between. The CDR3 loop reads CASSDLGNTIYF. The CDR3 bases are TGTGCCAGCAGTGACCTTGGAAACACCATATATTTT.

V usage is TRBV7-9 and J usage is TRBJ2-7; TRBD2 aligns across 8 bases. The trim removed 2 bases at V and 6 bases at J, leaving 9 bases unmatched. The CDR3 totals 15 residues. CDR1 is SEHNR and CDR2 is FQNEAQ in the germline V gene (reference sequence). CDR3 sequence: CASSLTTSVLSEQYF. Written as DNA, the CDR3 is TGTGCCAGCAGCTTAACGACTAGCGTTCTGTCCGAGCAGTACTTC. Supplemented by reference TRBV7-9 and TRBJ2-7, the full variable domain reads DTGVSQNPRHKITKRGQNVTFRCDPISEHNRLYWYRQTLGQGPEFLTYFQNEAQLEKSRLLSDRFSAERPKGSFSTLEIQRTEQGDSAMYLCASSLTTSVLSEQYFGPGTRLTVT.

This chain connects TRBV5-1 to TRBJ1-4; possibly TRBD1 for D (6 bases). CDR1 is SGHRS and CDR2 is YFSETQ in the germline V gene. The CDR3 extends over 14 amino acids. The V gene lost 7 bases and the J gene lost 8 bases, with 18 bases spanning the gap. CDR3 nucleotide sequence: TGCGCCAGCGCAACAATTGGGGGCAGGGAAAAACTGTTTTTT. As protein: CASATIGGREKLFF.

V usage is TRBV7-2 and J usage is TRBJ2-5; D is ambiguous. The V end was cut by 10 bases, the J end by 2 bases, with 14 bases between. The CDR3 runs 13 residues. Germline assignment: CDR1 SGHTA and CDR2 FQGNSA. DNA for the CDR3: TGTGCCATCTCTTCCCTACCTCAAGAGACCCAGTACTTC. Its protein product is CAISSLPQETQYF.

Written as DNA, the CDR3 is TGTGCCAGCAACTCATTCCGGGACAGGGCTTATGGCTACACCTTC. As protein: CASNSFRDRAYGYTF. The rearrangement links TRBV5-8 to TRBJ1-2, with TRBD1 matching over 9 bases. V shed 6 bases, J shed 5 bases, and the junction held 11 bases outside the gene matches. CDR3 length: 15 amino acids. Germline CDR1 reads SGHTS; CDR2 reads YDEGEE. The whole variable domain, filled in from reference TRBV5-8 and TRBJ1-2, reads EAGVTQSPTHLIKTRGQQATLRCSPISGHTSVYWYQQALGLGLQFLLWYDEGEERNRGNFPPRFSGRQFPNYSSELNVNALELEDSALYLCASNSFRDRAYGYTFGSGTRLTVV.

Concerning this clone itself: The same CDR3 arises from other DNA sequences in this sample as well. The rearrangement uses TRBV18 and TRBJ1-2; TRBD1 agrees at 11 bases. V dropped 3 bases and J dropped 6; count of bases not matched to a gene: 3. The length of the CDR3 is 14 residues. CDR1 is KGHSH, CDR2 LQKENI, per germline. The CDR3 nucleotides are TGTGCCAGCTCACCTGGGACAGGGGGTAATGGCTACACCTTC. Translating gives CASSPGTGGNGYTF.

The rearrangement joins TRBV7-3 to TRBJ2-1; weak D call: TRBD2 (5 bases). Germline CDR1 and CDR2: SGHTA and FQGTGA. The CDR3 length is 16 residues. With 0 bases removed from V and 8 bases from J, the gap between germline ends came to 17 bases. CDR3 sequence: CASSLTRVSGGYEQFF. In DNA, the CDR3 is TGTGCCAGCAGCTTAACGAGGGTGTCTGGTGGGTATGAGCAGTTCTTC.

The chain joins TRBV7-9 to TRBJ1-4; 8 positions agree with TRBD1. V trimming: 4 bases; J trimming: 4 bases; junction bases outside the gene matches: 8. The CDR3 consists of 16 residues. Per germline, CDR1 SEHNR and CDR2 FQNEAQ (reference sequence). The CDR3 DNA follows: TGTGCCAGCAGCTCTAGACAGGGGCTCGTTAATGAAAAACTGTTTTTT. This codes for CASSSRQGLVNEKLFF.

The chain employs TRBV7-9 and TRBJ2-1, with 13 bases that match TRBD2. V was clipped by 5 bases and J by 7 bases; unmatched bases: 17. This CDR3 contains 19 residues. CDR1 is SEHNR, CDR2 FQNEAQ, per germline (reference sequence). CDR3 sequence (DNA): TGTGCCAGCAGCCTCTACGGACTAGCGGGAGATGCCCGTTGGAATGAGCAGTTCTTC. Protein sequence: CASSLYGLAGDARWNEQFF.

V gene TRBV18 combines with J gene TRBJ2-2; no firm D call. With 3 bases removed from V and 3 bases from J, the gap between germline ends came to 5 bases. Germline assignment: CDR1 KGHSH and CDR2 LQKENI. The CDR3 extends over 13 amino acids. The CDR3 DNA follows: TGTGCCAGCTCACCGGATTACACCGGGGAGCTGTTTTTT. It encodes CASSPDYTGELFF. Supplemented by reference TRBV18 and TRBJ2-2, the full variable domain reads NAGVMQNPRHLVRRRGQEARLRCSPMKGHSHVYWYRQLPEEGLKFMVYLQKENIIDESGMPKERFSAEFPKEGPSILRIQQVVRGDSAAYFCASSPDYTGELFFGEGSRLTVL.

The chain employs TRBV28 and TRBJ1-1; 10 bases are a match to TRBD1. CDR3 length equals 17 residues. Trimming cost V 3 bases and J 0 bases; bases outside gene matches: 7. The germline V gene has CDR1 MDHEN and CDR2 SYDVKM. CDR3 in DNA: TGTGCCAGCAGTTTGACAGGGGGCACGCACATGAACACTGAAGCTTTCTTT. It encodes CASSLTGGTHMNTEAFF.

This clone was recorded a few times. CDR3 amino acids: CASSLQWSRGHQYF. In DNA form, the CDR3 reads TGTGCCAGCAGCTTACAATGGTCTAGGGGACACCAGTACTTC. The chain couples TRBV7-2 to TRBJ2-7; the D gene is possibly TRBD1 (6 bases). The V end was cut by 2 bases, the J end by 10 bases, with 18 bases between. In germline, CDR1 is SGHTA, CDR2 FQGNSA. The CDR3 spans 14 residues.

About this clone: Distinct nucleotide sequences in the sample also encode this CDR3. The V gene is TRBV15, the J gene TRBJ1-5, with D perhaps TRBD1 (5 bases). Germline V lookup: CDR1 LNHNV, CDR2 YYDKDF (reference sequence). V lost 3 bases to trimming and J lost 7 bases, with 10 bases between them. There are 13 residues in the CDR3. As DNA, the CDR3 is TGTGCCACCAGCAGGGGGGGAGCCCAGCCCCAGCATTTT. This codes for CATSRGGAQPQHF.

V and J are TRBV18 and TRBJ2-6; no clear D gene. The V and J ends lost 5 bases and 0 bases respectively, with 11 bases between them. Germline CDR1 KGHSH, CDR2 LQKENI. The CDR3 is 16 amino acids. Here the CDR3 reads CASSVTRVSGANVLTF. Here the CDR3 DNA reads TGTGCCAGCTCAGTTACAAGGGTCTCTGGGGCCAACGTCCTGACTTTC. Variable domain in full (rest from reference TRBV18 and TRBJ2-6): NAGVMQNPRHLVRRRGQEARLRCSPMKGHSHVYWYRQLPEEGLKFMVYLQKENIIDESGMPKERFSAEFPKEGPSILRIQQVVRGDSAAYFCASSVTRVSGANVLTFGAGSRLTVL.

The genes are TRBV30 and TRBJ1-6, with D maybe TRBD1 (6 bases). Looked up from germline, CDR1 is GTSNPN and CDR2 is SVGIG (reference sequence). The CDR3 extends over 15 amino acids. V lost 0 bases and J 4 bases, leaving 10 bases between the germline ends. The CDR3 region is CAWSVQGPYNSPLHF. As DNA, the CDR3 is TGTGCCTGGAGTGTACAGGGCCCTTATAATTCACCCCTCCACTTT.

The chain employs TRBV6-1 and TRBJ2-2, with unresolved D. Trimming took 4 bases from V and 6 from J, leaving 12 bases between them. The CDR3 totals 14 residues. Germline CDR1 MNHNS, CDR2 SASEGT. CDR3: CASSVKPGPGELFF. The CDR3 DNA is TGTGCCAGCAGTGTGAAGCCCGGCCCCGGGGAGCTGTTTTTT.

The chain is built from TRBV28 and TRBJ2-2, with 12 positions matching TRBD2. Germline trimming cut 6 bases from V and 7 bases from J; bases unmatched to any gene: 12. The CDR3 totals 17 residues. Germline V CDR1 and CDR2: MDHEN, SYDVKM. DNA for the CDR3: TGTGCCAGCAGCCCTAGACTAGCGGGAGATTTCTACGGGGAGCTGTTTTTT. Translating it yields CASSPRLAGDFYGELFF.

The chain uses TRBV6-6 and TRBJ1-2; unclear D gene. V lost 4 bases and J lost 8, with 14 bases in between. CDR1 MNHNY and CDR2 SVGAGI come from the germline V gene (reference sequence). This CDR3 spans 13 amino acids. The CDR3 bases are TGTGCCAGCAGTTCTCACCCCACGGGAGGCTACACCTTC. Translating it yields CASSSHPTGGYTF.

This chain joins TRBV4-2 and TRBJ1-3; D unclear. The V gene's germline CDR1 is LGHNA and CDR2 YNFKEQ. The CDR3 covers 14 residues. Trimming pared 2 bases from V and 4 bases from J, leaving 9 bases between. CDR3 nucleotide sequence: TGTGCCAGCAGCCAATACAGACGGGGAAACACCATATATTTT. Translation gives CASSQYRRGNTIYF.

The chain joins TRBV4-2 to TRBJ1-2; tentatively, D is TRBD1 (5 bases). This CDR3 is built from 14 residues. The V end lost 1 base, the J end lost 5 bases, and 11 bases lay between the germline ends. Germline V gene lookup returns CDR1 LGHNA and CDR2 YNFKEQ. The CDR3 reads CASSQGSGPYGYTF. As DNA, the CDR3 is TGTGCCAGCAGCCAAGGGTCGGGACCGTATGGCTACACCTTC.

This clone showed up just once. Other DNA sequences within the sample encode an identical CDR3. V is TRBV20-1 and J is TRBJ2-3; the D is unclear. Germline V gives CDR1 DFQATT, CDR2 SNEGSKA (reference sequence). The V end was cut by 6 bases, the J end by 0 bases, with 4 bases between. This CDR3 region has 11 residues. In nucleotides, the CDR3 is TGCAGTGCAAGTAGCACAGATACGCAGTATTTT. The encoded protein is CSASSTDTQYF.

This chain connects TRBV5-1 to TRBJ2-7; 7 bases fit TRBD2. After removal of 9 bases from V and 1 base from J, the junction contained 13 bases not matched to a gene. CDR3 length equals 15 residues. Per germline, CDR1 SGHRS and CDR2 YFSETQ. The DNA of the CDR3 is TGCGCCACCCATCCGGGGGGAGGAGGTTCCTACGAGCAGTACTTC. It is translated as CATHPGGGGSYEQYF. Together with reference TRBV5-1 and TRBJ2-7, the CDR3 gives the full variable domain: KAGVTQTPRYLIKTRGQQVTLSCSPISGHRSVSWYQQTPGQGLQFLFEYFSETQRNKGNFPGRFSGRQFSNSRSEMNVSTLELGDSALYLCATHPGGGGSYEQYFGPGTRLTVT.

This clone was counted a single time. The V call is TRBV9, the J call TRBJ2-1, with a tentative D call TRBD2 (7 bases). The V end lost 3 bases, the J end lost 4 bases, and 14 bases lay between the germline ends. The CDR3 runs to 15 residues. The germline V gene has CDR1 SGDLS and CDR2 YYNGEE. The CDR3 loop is CASSGPGRGYNEQFF. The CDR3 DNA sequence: TGTGCCAGCAGCGGACCGGGGAGGGGGTACAATGAGCAGTTCTTC.

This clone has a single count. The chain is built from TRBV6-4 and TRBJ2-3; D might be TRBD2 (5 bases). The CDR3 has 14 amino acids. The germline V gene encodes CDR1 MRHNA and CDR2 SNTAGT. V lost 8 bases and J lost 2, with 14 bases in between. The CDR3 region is CASRPDSNTDTQYF. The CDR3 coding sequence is TGTGCCAGCCGCCCGGACTCGAACACAGATACGCAGTATTTT.

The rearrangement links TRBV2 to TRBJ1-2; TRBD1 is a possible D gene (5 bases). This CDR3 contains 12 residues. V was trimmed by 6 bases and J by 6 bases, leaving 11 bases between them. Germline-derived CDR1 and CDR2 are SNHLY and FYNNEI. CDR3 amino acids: CASRQGPDGYTF. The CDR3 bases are TGTGCCAGCAGGCAGGGTCCCGATGGCTACACCTTC.

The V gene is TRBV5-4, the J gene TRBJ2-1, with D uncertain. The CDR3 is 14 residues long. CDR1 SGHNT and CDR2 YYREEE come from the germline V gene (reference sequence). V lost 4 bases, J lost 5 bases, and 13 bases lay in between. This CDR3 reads CASSNGVGHNEQFF. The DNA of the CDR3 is TGTGCCAGCAGCAACGGTGTCGGGCACAATGAGCAGTTCTTC.